The 21 T cell receptor beta chains in this list originate from one sample, sequenced in a study of T cell changes during pregnancy in multiple sclerosis. Profiled with immunoSEQ multiplex PCR; TCRdb holds only in-frame clones, not every one. This sample has fewer than 45,000 clones; almost 95% occur once, and the top ten carry roughly 8.7%. Material: CD8+ T cells from peripheral blood mononuclear cells, obtained in the third trimester of pregnancy. The receptor source for this set is a female donor with multiple sclerosis, enrolled in a pregnancy study.

This clone has more than one count but fewer than ten. This sequence joins TRBV25-1 and TRBJ2-3, with 8 bases aligning to TRBD1. The CDR3 sequence is 17 residues long. V was pared by 4 bases and J by 3 bases, with 12 bases of the junction left unmatched. Germline CDR1 and CDR2: MGHDK and SYGVNS. CDR3 sequence: CASSGYSGQGKTDTQYF. DNA for the CDR3: TGTGCCAGCAGTGGATATAGCGGACAGGGAAAAACAGATACGCAGTATTTT.

This rearrangement joins TRBV19 to TRBJ2-7, with TRBD2 as a possible D gene (5 bases). The germline V and J ends were trimmed by 4 bases and 1 base, with 8 bases remaining between them. From germline, CDR1 is LNHDA and CDR2 SQIVND (reference sequence). The length of the CDR3 is 13 residues. The chain's CDR3 is CASSSGLSYEQYF. The CDR3 DNA is TGTGCCAGTAGTAGCGGACTGTCCTACGAGCAGTACTTC.

The CDR3 spells CASSLEGGAEQYF. DNA of the CDR3: TGTGCCAGCAGCTTAGAGGGCGGGGCCGAGCAGTACTTC. The chain has TRBV7-9 and TRBJ2-7; a possible D gene is TRBD2 (6 bases). V lost 1 base, J lost 6 bases, and 10 bases lay in between. CDR1 and CDR2 from the germline V gene are SEHNR and FQNEAQ (reference sequence). CDR3 length equals 13 residues.

The chain recombines TRBV10-3 with TRBJ2-7; the match to TRBD1 covers 8 bases. CDR3 length equals 13 residues. Trimming took 6 bases from V and 5 from J; bases not matched to a gene: 6. CDR1 is ENHRY and CDR2 is SYGVKD in the germline V gene. The CDR3 nucleotides read TGTGCCATCAGCCCGGACAGGGCCGACGAGCAGTACTTC. It specifies CAISPDRADEQYF.

CDR3 coding DNA: TGTGCCAGCAGCTTAGTAGCGGGAGGCTACAATGAGCAGTTCTTC. The encoded protein is CASSLVAGGYNEQFF. The rearrangement links TRBV7-2 to TRBJ2-1; the match to TRBD2 covers 10 bases. Germline values: CDR1 SGHTA, CDR2 FQGNSA. The CDR3 sequence is 15 residues long. V was pared by 1 base and J by 3 bases, with 0 bases of the junction left unmatched.

This clone was seen a handful of times. The chain recombines TRBV30 with TRBJ2-3; D is uncertain. This CDR3 is 14 amino acids long. V lost 2 bases and J 3 bases, leaving 12 bases between the germline ends. Germline CDR1 is GTSNPN and CDR2 is SVGIG (reference sequence). CDR3 DNA: TGTGCCTGGAGTCCCGGTCCCAAAACAGATACGCAGTATTTT. It encodes CAWSPGPKTDTQYF.

The CDR3 DNA reads TGTGCCAGCAGTTTATCGTCGTCCGGGACTAGCGTCTACAATGAGCAGTTCTTC. It encodes CASSLSSSGTSVYNEQFF. The chain uses TRBV27 and TRBJ2-1, with TRBD2 matching 10 bases. Losses at the gene ends were 0 bases for V and 3 bases for J; bases not matched to a gene: 8. The CDR3 extends over 18 amino acids. Germline assignment: CDR1 MNHEY and CDR2 SMNVEV (reference sequence).

This sequence joins TRBV5-4 and TRBJ2-7; 11 positions agree with TRBD2. The CDR3 extends over 15 amino acids. V lost 2 bases to trimming and J lost 6 bases; unmatched junction nucleotides: 7. From germline, CDR1 is SGHNT and CDR2 YYREEE (reference sequence). CDR3 DNA: TGTGCCAGCAGCTTTTTAGCGGGAGGGCCTGGCGAGCAGTACTTC. It translates to CASSFLAGGPGEQYF.

This rearrangement joins TRBV7-6 to TRBJ2-5, with D tentatively TRBD2 (5 bases). Trimming stripped 4 bases from V and 5 bases from J, with 23 bases between. The germline V gene encodes CDR1 SGHVS and CDR2 FNYEAQ. The CDR3 spans 17 residues. DNA of the CDR3: TGTGCCAGCAGCTCTAATCGATGGAGGATGTGGTGGGAGACCCAGTACTTC. This gives the protein CASSSNRWRMWWETQYF.

This clone occurred once. This chain connects TRBV7-9 to TRBJ1-1, with D perhaps TRBD1 (5 bases). This CDR3 has 17 amino acids. Trimming took 1 base from V and 3 from J, leaving 18 bases between them. Germline V gene sequence: CDR1 SEHNR, CDR2 FQNEAQ (reference sequence). The CDR3, as DNA: TGTGCCAGCAGCTTAGATACCAATCGCTGGGGGGACACTGAAGCTTTCTTT. Encoded protein: CASSLDTNRWGDTEAFF.

The chain joins TRBV27 to TRBJ2-3; no definite D call. CDR3 length equals 11 residues. V gave up 9 bases and J gave up 0 bases, with 4 bases separating them. Germline CDR1 reads MNHEY; CDR2 reads SMNVEV (reference sequence). The CDR3 DNA sequence: TGTGCCAGTTCTAGCACAGATACGCAGTATTTT. Protein: CASSSTDTQYF.

V gene TRBV5-4 combines with J gene TRBJ2-2, with TRBD2 matching 14 bases. The CDR3 consists of 18 residues. The trim removed 3 bases at V and 6 bases at J, leaving 10 bases unmatched. Germline V gives CDR1 SGHNT, CDR2 YYREEE (reference sequence). CDR3 DNA sequence: TGTGCCAGCAGCTCGGGACTAGCGGGAGCGGGAGAAGCCGGGGAGCTGTTTTTT. Translated, it gives CASSSGLAGAGEAGELFF.

The chain has TRBV2 and TRBJ2-5; 7 positions match TRBD2. CDR3 length equals 14 residues. Unmatched junction bases numbered 3, after V lost 4 bases and J lost 1 base. Germline CDR1 and CDR2: SNHLY and FYNNEI. The CDR3: CASSVASGQETQYF. The CDR3 nucleotides read TGTGCCAGCAGTGTCGCTAGCGGCCAAGAGACCCAGTACTTC.

The V call is TRBV27, the J call TRBJ1-1, with 8 positions matching TRBD1. J was trimmed by 5 bases and V by 5 bases; bases with no gene match: 13. CDR1 and CDR2 (germline): MNHEY, SMNVEV (reference sequence). CDR3 length: 16 residues. CDR3 region: CASSQKTGGRGTEAFF. DNA for the CDR3: TGTGCCAGCAGTCAAAAAACAGGGGGAAGAGGTACTGAAGCTTTCTTT.

The chain recombines TRBV7-2 with TRBJ1-5; no firm D call. V was clipped by 5 bases and J by 6 bases, with 8 bases between them. The CDR3 consists of 12 residues. Germline V gives CDR1 SGHTA, CDR2 FQGNSA. Here the CDR3 DNA reads TGTGCCAGCAGCGTAGGGAGTCAGCCCCAGCATTTT. This gives the protein CASSVGSQPQHF.

The chain is built from TRBV7-2 and TRBJ2-5; 9 bases fit TRBD2. In germline, CDR1 is SGHTA, CDR2 FQGNSA. The trim removed 2 bases at V and 5 bases at J, leaving 9 bases unmatched. CDR3 size: 16 residues. CDR3 sequence (DNA): TGTGCCAGCAGCTTAATTCTGCGGGAGGGTGGGGAGACCCAGTACTTC. Protein sequence: CASSLILREGGETQYF.

The chain recombines TRBV28 with TRBJ1-2; maybe TRBD1 (6 bases). The germline V and J ends were trimmed by 3 bases and 4 bases, with 18 bases remaining between them. Germline V gene data show CDR1 as MDHEN and CDR2 as SYDVKM. There are 16 residues in the CDR3. CDR3 DNA sequence: TGTGCCAGCAGTTTTTACCAGGGGATGAGATTCTATGGCTACACCTTC. Translation gives CASSFYQGMRFYGYTF.

The CDR3 loop reads CAWSVDSVAYNEQFF. In DNA, the CDR3 is TGTGCCTGGAGTGTCGATAGCGTTGCCTACAATGAGCAGTTCTTC. The J gene is TRBJ2-1, the V gene TRBV30; maybe TRBD2 (5 bases). Germline V gives CDR1 GTSNPN, CDR2 SVGIG (reference sequence). CDR3 length: 15 amino acids. V lost 0 bases, J lost 2 bases, and 11 bases lay in between.

The CDR3 DNA sequence: TGCGCCAGCAGCCGACTACTAGCGGAAAATCCCGGGGATACGCAGTATTTT. Amino acids: CASSRLLAENPGDTQYF. The V gene is TRBV4-1, the J gene TRBJ2-3, with TRBD2 matching 8 bases. Trimming at V came to 4 bases and at J to 6 bases, leaving 15 bases not matched to a gene. Germline values: CDR1 MGHRA, CDR2 YSYEKL. The CDR3 is 17 amino acids.

This clone was recorded once. V gene TRBV7-3 combines with J gene TRBJ2-7; possibly TRBD2 for D (6 bases). With 4 bases removed from V and 7 bases from J, the gap between germline ends came to 14 bases. The CDR3 spans 13 residues. CDR1 is SGHTA and CDR2 is FQGTGA in the germline V gene. The CDR3, as DNA: TGTGCCAGCAGCTCGGGGCGGGGTGGAGAGCAGTACTTC. Its translation is CASSSGRGGEQYF.

The table lists this clone with a few counts. This sequence joins TRBV27 and TRBJ2-6, with D perhaps matching TRBD1 (6 bases). V was shortened by 8 bases and J by 3 bases, with 14 bases between the two germline ends. Per the germline V gene, CDR1 is MNHEY and CDR2 is SMNVEV (reference sequence). This CDR3 has 15 residues. CDR3 in amino acids: CASSPRGNGANVLTF. The CDR3 DNA sequence: TGTGCCAGCTCGCCGAGGGGGAATGGGGCCAACGTCCTGACTTTC.